This TCR beta chain was captured by sequencing in a study of T cell responses to AZD1222 COVID-19 vaccine. At the level of the study: Pooled in the analysis were second doses at about 4 or about 12 weeks. Study-level findings and limits: With dominance at 160-218 and 743-854, vaccine-associated CD4 TCRs spanned spike.

This clone was counted a few times. Its antigen is currently unknown. Method: immunoSEQ multiplex PCR; TCRdb's copy keeps in-frame clones and lacks some. The sample lists 130,000 to 150,000 clones, about 87% occurring once. V lost 8 bases and J lost 4, with 9 bases in between. This CDR3 region has 13 residues. The germline CDR1 and CDR2 sequences are SGHTA and FQGNSA. The sequence was collected from an adult in good health. The chain links TRBV7-2 to TRBJ2-6; D not resolved. The specimen comprised peripheral blood, sampled on day 0 of AZD1222 vaccination. The CDR3 nucleotides are TGTGCCAGCTCCTGGGCCGGGGCCAACGTCCTGACTTTC. Translated, it gives CASSWAGANVLTF.